This T cell receptor beta chain was documented in a study of blood T cell repertoires in COVID-19. Germline CDR1 MNHEY, CDR2 SVGAGI. This CDR3 is built from 15 residues. V lost 8 bases to trimming and J lost 1 base, with 15 bases between them. Profiled with immunoSEQ multiplex PCR; TCRdb holds only in-frame clones, not every one. The top ten hold 2.5% to 3% of the sample, which has a few hundred thousand clones, roughly nine tenths seen once. Participant reports of clinical history set cohort assignment. The rearrangement uses TRBV6-5 and TRBJ1-3; tentatively, D is TRBD1 (6 bases). Sequenced material: PBMCs or T cells enriched from blood (not recorded which). The sequence was collected from a woman aged 25 to 39 who had recovered from COVID-19. The CDR3 loop reads CASYAQGISGNTIYF. CDR3 nucleotide sequence: TGTGCCAGCTACGCCCAGGGGATATCTGGAAACACCATATATTTT.